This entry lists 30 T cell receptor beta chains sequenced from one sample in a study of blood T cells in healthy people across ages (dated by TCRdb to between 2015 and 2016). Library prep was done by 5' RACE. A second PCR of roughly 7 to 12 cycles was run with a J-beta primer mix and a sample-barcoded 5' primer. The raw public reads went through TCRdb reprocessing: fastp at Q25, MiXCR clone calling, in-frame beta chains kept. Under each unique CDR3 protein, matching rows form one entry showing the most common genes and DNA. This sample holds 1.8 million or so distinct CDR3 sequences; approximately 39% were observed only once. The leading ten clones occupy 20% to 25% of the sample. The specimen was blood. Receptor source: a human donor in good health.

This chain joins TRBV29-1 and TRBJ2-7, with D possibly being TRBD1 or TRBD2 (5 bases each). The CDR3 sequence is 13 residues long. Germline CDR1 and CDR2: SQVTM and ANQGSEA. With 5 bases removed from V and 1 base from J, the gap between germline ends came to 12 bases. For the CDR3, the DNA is TGCAGCGTTTTTACAGGAGGTTCCTACGAGCAGTACTTC. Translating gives CSVFTGGSYEQYF.

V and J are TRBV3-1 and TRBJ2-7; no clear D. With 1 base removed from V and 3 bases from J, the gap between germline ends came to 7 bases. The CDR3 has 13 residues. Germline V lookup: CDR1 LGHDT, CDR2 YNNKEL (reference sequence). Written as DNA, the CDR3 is TGTGCCAGCAGCCAAGGTATCATCTACGAGCAGTACTTC. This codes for CASSQGIIYEQYF.

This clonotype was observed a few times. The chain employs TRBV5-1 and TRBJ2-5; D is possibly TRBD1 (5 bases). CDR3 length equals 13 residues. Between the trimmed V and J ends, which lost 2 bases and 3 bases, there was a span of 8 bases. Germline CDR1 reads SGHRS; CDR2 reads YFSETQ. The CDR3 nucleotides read TGCGCCAGCAGCTTCGAAGGGGAAGAGACCCAGTACTTC. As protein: CASSFEGEETQYF.

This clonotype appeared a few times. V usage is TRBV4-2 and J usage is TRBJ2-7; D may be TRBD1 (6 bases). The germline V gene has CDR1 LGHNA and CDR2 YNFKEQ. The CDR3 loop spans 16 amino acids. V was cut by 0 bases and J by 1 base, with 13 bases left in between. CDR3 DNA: TGTGCCAGCAGCCAAGAGTCGGGGACACCATCCTACGAGCAGTACTTC. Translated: CASSQESGTPSYEQYF.

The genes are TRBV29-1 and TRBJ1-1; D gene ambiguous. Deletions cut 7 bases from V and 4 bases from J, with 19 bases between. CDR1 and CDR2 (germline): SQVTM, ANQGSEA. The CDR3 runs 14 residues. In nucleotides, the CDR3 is TGCAGCGCCACCGTGGGCAGAATAGGCACTGAAGCTTTCTTT. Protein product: CSATVGRIGTEAFF.

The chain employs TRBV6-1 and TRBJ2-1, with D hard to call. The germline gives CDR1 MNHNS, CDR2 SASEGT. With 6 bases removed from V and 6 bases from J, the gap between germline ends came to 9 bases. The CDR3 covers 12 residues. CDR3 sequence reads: CASSVRSNEQFF. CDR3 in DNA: TGTGCCAGCAGCGTCAGGAGCAATGAGCAGTTCTTC.

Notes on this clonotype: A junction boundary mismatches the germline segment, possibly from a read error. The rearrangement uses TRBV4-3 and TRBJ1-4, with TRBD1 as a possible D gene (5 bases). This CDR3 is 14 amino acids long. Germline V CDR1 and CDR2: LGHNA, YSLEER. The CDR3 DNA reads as TGCGCCAGCAGCCAAGTAGACGGGGCCGAAAAACGGTTTTTT. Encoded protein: CASSQVDGAEKRFF.

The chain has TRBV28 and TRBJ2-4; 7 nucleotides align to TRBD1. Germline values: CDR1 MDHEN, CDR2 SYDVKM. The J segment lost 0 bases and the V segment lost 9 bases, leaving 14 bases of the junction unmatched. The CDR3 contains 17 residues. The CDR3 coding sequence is TGTGCCAGTAACTCCGAGACAGGGTACTTAGCCAAAAACATTCAGTACTTC. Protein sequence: CASNSETGYLAKNIQYF. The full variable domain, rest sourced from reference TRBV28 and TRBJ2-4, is DVKVTQSSRYLVKRTGEKVFLECVQDMDHENMFWYRQDPGLGLRLIYFSYDVKMKEKGDIPEGYSVSREKKERFSLILESASTNQTSMYLCASNSETGYLAKNIQYFGAGTRLSVL.

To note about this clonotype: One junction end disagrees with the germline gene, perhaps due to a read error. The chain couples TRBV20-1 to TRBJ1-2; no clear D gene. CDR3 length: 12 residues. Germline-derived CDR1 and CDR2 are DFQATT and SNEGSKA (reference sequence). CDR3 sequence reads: CRARVPPYGYTF. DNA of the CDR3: TGCAGGGCTAGAGTCCCACCCTATGGCTACACCTTC.

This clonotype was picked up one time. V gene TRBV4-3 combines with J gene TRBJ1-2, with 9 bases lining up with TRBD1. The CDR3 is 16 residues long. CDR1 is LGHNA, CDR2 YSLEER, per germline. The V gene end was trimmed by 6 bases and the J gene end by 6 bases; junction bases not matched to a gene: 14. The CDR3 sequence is CASRPYRDRGSDGYTF. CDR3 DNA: TGCGCCAGCAGACCGTATCGAGACAGGGGGTCGGATGGCTACACCTTC.

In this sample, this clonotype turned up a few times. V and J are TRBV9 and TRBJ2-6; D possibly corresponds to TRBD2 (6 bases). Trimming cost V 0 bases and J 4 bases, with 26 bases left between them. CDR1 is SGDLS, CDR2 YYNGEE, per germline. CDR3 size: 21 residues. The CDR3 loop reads CASSVAANKHGTSGGANVLTF. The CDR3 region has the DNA TGTGCCAGCAGCGTAGCTGCCAACAAACACGGGACTTCAGGAGGGGCCAACGTCCTGACTTTC.

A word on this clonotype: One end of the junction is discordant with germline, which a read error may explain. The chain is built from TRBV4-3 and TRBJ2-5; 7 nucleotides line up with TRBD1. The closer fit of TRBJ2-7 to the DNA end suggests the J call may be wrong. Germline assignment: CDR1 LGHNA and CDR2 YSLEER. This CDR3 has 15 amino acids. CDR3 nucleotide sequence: TGCGCCAGTAGCCGGGAAACAGGGGCTGACTACGAGCAGTACTTC. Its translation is CASSRETGADYEQYF.

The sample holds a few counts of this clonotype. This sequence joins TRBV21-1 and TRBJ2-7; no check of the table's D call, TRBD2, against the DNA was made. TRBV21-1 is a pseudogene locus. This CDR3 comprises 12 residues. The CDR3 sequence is CASLPGAHEQYF. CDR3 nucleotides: TGTGCCAGCCTCCCGGGAGCCCACGAGCAGTACTTC.

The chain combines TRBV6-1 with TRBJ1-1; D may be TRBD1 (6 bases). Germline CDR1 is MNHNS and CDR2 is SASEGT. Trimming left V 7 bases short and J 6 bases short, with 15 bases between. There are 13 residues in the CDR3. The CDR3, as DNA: TGTGCCAGCAATTCAGGGGAGAGCGCTGAAGCTTTCTTT. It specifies CASNSGESAEAFF.

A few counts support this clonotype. The CDR3 region has the DNA TGTGCCAGCAGCCAAGTACGTTCTGGGGCCAACGTCCTGACTTTC. Translating gives CASSQVRSGANVLTF. This sequence joins TRBV3-1 and TRBJ2-6; D is unresolved. Germline CDR1 LGHDT, CDR2 YNNKEL (reference sequence). Trimming stripped 1 base from V and 1 base from J, with 5 bases between. This CDR3 is 15 amino acids long.

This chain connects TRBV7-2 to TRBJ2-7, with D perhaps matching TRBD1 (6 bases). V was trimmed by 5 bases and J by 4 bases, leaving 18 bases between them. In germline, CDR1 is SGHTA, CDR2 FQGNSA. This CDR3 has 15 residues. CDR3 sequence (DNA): TGTGCCAGCAGCCAATCACGACAGGTTGGGTACGAGCAGTACTTC. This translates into CASSQSRQVGYEQYF.

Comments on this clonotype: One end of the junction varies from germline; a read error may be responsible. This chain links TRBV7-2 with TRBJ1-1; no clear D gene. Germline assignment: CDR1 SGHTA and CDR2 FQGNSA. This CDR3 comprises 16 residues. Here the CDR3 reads CASNLVPPALNTEAFF. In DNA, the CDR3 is TGTGCCAGCAACTTAGTCCCGCCCGCCTTGAACACTGAAGCTTTCTTT.

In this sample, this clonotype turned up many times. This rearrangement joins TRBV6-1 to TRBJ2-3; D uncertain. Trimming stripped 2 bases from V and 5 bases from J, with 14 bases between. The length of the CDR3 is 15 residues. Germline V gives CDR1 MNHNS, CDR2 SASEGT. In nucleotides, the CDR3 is TGTGCCAGCAGTGAATCGGGTGTTCAACAAGATACGCAGTATTTT. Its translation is CASSESGVQQDTQYF.

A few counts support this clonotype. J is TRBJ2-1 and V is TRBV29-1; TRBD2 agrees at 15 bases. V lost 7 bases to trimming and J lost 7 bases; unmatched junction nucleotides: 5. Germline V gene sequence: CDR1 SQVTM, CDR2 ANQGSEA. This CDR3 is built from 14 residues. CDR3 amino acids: CSARTSGGGNEQFF. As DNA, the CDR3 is TGCAGCGCTAGGACTAGCGGGGGGGGAAATGAGCAGTTCTTC.

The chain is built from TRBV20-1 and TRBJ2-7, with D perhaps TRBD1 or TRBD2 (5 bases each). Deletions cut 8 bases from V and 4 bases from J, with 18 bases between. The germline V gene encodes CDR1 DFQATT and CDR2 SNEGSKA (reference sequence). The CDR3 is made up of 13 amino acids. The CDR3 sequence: CSSTGQGRYEQYF. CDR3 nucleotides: TGCAGTTCCACGGGGCAGGGAAGATACGAGCAGTACTTC.

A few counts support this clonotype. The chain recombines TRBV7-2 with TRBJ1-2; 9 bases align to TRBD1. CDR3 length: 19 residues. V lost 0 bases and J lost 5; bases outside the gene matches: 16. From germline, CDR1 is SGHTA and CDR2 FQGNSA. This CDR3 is CASSLADPRLGTGRYGYTF. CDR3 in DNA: TGTGCCAGCAGCTTAGCCGACCCACGACTGGGGACAGGGAGGTATGGCTACACCTTC.

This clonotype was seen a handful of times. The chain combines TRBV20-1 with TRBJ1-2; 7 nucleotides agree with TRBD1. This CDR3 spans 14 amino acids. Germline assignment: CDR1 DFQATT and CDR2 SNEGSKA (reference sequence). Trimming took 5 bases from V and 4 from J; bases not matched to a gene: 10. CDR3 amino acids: CSAQSRGETYGYTF. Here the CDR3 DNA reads TGCAGTGCTCAATCCAGGGGGGAAACCTATGGCTACACCTTC.

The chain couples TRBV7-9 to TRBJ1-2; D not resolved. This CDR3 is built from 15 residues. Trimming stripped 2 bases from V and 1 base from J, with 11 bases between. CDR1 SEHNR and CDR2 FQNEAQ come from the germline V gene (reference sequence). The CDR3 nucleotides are TGTGCCAGCAGCTTAAACCGTCTAGATAACTATGGCTACACCTTC. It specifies CASSLNRLDNYGYTF.

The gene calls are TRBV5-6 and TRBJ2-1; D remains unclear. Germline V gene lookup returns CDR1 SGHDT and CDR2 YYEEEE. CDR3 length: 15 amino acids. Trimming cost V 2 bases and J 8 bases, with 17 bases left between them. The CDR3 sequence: CASSFLRTPSDEQFF. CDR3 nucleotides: TGTGCCAGCAGCTTTTTGAGGACCCCAAGCGATGAGCAGTTCTTC.

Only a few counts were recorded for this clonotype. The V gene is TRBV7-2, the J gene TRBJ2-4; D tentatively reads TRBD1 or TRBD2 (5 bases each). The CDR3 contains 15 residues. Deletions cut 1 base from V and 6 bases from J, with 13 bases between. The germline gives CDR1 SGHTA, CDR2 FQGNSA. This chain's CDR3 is CASSLVRGTGNIQYF. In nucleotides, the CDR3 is TGTGCCAGCAGCTTAGTCAGAGGGACGGGAAACATTCAGTACTTC.

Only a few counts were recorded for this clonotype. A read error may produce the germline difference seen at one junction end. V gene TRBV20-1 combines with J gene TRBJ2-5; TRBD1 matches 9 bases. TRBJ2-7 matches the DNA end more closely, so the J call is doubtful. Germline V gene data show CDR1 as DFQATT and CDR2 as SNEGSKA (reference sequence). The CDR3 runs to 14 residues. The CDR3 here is CGARITGGNYEQYF. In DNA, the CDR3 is TGCGGTGCTAGAATTACAGGGGGCAACTACGAGCAGTACTTC.

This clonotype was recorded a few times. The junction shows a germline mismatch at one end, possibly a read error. The CDR3 spells CASREVGTASGEQFF. The CDR3, as DNA: TGTGCCAGCAGAGAAGTAGGGACAGCCTCTGGGGAGCAGTTCTTC. This rearrangement joins TRBV6-1 to TRBJ2-1; 7 bases are a match to TRBD1. Per germline, CDR1 MNHNS and CDR2 SASEGT. The CDR3 is 15 amino acids.

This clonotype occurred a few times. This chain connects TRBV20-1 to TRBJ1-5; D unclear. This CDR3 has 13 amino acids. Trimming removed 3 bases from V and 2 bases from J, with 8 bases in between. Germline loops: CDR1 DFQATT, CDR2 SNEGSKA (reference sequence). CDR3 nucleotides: TGCAGTGCTAGCCCCGGGGGCAATCAGCCCCAGCATTTT. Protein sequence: CSASPGGNQPQHF.

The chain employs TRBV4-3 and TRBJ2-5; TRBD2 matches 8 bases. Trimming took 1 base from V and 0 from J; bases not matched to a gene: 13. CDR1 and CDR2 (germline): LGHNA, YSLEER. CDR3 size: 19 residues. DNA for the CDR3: TGCGCCAGCAGCCAAGCCTGGATAGCGGGGCTGCAAAACCAAGAGACCCAGTACTTC. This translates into CASSQAWIAGLQNQETQYF.

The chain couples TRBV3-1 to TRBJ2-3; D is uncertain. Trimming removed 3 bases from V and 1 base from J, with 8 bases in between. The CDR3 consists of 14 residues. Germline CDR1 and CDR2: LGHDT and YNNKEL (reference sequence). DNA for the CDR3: TGTGCCAGCAGCCATGGCTACGGCACAGATACGCAGTATTTT. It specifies CASSHGYGTDTQYF.